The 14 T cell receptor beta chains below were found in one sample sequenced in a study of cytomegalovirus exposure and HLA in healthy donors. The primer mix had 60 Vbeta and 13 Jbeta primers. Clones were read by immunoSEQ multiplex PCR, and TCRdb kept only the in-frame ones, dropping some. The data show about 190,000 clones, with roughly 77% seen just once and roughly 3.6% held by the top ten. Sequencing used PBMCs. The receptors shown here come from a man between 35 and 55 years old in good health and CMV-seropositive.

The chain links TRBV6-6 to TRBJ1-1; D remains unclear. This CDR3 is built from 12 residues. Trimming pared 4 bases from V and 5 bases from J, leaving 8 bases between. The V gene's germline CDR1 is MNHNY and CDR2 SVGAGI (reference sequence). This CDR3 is CASSLAETEAFF. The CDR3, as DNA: TGTGCCAGCAGTTTAGCTGAAACTGAAGCTTTCTTT.

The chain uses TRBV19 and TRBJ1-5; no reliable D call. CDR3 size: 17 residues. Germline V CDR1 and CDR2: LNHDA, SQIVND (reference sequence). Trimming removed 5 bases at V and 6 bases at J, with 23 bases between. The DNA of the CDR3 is TGTGCCAGTAGTTCCCTTCGTGAGGGTGGTTATAGTCAGCCCCAGCATTTT. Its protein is CASSSLREGGYSQPQHF.

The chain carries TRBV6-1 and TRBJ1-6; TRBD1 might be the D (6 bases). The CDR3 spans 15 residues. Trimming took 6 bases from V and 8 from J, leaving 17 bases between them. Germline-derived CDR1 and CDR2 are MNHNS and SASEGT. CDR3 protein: CASSPREGDDSPLHF. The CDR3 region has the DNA TGTGCCAGCAGCCCCCGGGAGGGGGATGATTCACCCCTCCACTTT.

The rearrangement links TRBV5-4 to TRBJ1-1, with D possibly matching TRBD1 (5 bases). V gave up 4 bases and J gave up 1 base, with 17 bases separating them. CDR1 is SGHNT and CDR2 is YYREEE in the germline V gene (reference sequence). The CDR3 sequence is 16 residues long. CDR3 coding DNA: TGTGCCAGCAGCCCCACCTCAGGGATGGCGAACACTGAAGCTTTCTTT. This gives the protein CASSPTSGMANTEAFF.

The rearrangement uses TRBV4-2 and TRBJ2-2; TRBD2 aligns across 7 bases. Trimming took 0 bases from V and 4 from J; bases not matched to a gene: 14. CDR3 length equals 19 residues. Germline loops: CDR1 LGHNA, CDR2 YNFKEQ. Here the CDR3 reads CASSQEFGGYGGGTGELFF. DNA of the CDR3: TGTGCCAGCAGCCAAGAATTCGGGGGGTATGGGGGGGGCACCGGGGAGCTGTTTTTT.

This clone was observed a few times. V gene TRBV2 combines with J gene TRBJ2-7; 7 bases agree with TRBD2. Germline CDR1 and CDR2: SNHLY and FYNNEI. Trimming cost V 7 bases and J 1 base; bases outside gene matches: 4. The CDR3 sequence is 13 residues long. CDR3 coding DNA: TGTGCCAGCACCGGGACTAATTCCTACGAGCAGTACTTC. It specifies CASTGTNSYEQYF.

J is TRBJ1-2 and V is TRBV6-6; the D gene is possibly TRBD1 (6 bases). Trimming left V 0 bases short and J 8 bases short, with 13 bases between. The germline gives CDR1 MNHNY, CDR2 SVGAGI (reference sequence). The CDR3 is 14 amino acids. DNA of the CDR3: TGTGCCAGCAGTTACTCGACAGGAAAGAGGGGCTACACCTTC. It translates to CASSYSTGKRGYTF.

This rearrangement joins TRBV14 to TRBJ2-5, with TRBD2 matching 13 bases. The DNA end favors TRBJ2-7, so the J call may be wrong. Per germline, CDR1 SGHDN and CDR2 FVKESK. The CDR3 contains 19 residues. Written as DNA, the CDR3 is TGTGCCAGCAGCCCTAGAGTCGGACTAGCGGGAGCGGGGTCCTACGAGCAGTACTTC. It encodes CASSPRVGLAGAGSYEQYF.

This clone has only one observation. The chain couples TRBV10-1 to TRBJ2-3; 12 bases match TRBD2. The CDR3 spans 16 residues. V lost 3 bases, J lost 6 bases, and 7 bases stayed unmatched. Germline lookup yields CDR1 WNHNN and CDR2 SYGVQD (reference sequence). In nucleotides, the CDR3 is TGCGCCAGCAGTGACTCGACTAGCGGGGGACCGGATACGCAGTATTTT. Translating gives CASSDSTSGGPDTQYF.

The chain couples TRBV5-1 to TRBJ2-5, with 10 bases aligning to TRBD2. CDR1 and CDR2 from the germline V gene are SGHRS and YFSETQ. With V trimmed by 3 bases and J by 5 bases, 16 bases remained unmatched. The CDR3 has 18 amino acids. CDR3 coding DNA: TGCGCCAGCAGCTCGGGCCAAGCGGGAGGGCTCAGGGGGGAGACCCAGTACTTC. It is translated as CASSSGQAGGLRGETQYF.

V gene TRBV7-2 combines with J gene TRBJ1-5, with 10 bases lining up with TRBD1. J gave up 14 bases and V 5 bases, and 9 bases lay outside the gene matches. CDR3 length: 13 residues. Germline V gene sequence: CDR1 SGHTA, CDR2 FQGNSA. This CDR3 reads CASSTGQGTPKHF. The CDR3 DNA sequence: TGTGCCAGCAGCACGGGACAGGGGACGCCGAAGCATTTT.

This CDR3 is CASRDRVGETQYF. For the CDR3, the DNA is TGTGCCAGCAGGGACAGGGTAGGAGAGACCCAGTACTTC. The chain links TRBV6-1 to TRBJ2-5; TRBD1 matches 8 bases. Germline-derived CDR1 and CDR2 are MNHNS and SASEGT. V trimming: 6 bases; J trimming: 4 bases; junction bases outside the gene matches: 4. This CDR3 contains 13 residues.

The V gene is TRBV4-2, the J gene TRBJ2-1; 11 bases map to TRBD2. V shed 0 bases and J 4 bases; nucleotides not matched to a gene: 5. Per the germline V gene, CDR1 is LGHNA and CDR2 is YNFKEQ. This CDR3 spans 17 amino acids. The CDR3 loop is CASSQDRGTSGYNEQFF. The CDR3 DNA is TGTGCCAGCAGCCAAGATCGGGGGACTAGCGGTTACAATGAGCAGTTCTTC.

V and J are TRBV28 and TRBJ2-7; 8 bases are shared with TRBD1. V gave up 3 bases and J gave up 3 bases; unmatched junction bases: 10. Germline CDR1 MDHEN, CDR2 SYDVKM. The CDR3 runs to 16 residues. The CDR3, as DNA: TGTGCCAGCAGTTTCTCTCTCCGGGACAGGAGCTACGAGCAGTACTTC. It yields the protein CASSFSLRDRSYEQYF.